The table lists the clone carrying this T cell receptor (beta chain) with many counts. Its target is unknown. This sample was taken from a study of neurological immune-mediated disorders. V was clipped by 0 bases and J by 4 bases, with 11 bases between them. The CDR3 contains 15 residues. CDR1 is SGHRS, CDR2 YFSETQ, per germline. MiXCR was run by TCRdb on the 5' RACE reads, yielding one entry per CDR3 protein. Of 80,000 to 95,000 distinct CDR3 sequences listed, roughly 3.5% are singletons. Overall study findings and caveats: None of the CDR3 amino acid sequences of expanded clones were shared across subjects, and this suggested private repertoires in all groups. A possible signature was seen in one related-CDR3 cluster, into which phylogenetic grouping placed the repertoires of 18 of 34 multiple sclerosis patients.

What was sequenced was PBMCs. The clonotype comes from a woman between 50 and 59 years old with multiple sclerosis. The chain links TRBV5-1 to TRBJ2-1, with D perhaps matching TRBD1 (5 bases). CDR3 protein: CASSLVDILYNEQFF. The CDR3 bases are TGCGCCAGCAGCTTGGTGGACATCTTATACAATGAGCAGTTCTTC.